This T cell receptor beta chain was profiled in a study of cytotoxic CD8 clonotypes in ibrutinib-treated CLL. Study-wide background: The response samples were taken once patients had been treated for a median of approximately 12 months, range 6 to 36. Study-wide findings and caveats: Public clonotypes occurred uncommonly; on treatment, they contracted or remained stable.

Of note for this clone: The target antigen is unknown.

This table comes from immunoSEQ multiplex PCR, and its TCRdb copy is limited to in-frame clones, with some not included. The data show some 200,000 clones, about 75% seen once. This clonotype was obtained from a human donor with chronic lymphocytic leukemia. The input for sequencing was PBMCs, taken after 12 months of ibrutinib treatment.

CDR3 protein: CSVRASGADWTQYF. The DNA of the CDR3 is TGCAGCGTTCGGGCTAGCGGGGCGGATTGGACCCAGTACTTC. The gene calls are TRBV29-1 and TRBJ2-5; 9 nucleotides agree with TRBD2. With V trimmed by 5 bases and J by 7 bases, 11 bases remained unmatched. The CDR3 covers 14 residues. Germline V lookup: CDR1 SQVTM, CDR2 ANQGSEA.